This record covers a single T cell receptor (beta chain). The antigen remains undetermined. The donors, nominally healthy at sampling, likely had unrecorded immune exposures. This entry comes from a study of cytomegalovirus exposure and HLA in healthy donors. Whole-study results and caveats: There were several of the most significant clusters that appeared linked to common viral pathogens in a later analysis. Most subjects' HLA-A and HLA-B alleles were reportedly predicted from TCR beta sequences. A later analysis showed that HLA-associated TCR beta chains had undergone more clonal expansion than equally common others.

Primers included in the PCR were 60 Vbeta and 13 Jbeta primers. Profiled with immunoSEQ multiplex PCR; TCRdb holds only in-frame clones, not every one. The sample has some 190,000 clones; approximately 81% are singletons. Sequences were obtained from PBMCs. This clonotype originated in a boy under 10 years old in good health and CMV-seronegative.

DNA of the CDR3: TGTGCCAGCAGCGTAGCTAGCGGGCGCCAAGAGACCCAGTACTTC. Encoded protein: CASSVASGRQETQYF. The chain is built from TRBV9 and TRBJ2-5; the match to TRBD2 covers 8 bases. The V gene's germline CDR1 is SGDLS and CDR2 YYNGEE. The V segment lost 0 bases and the J segment 1 base; nucleotides outside the gene matches: 2. CDR3 length: 15 amino acids.